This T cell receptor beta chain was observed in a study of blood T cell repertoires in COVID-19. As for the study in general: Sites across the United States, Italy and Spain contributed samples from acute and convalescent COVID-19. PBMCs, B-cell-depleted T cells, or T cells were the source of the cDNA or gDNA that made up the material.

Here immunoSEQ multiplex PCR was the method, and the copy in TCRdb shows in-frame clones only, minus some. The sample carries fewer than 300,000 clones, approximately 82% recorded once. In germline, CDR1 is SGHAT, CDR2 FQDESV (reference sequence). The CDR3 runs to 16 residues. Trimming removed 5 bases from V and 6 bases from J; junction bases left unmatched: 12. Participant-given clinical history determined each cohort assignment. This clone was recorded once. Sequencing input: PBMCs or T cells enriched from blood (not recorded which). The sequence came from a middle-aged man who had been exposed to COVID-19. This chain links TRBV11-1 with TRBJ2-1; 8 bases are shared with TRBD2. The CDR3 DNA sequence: TGTGCCAGCAGCCCTAGGACCGGACTAGCAGGCAATGAGCAGTTCTTC. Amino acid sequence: CASSPRTGLAGNEQFF.